These 32 T cell receptor beta chains were all obtained from the same sample, sequenced in a study of OX40 agonist ivuxolimab in advanced cancers. Some clones are missing from TCRdb's copy, which holds only in-frame ones; the method was immunoSEQ multiplex PCR. The table includes about 41,000 clones, about 72% detected once. The source was CD4+ or CD8+ T cells sorted from blood, collected in a trial of the OX40 agonist ivuxolimab. These receptors were obtained from an adult with an advanced solid tumor such as melanoma, head and neck, liver or kidney cancer.

This sequence joins TRBV18 and TRBJ2-6; D is uncertain. The V end lost 3 bases, the J end lost 1 base, and 10 bases lay between the germline ends. CDR1 and CDR2 from the germline V gene are KGHSH and LQKENI. CDR3 length equals 16 residues. The CDR3 spells CASSPPGESGANVLTF. CDR3 nucleotides: TGTGCCAGCTCACCCCCAGGAGAGTCTGGGGCCAACGTCCTGACTTTC.

The V call is TRBV28, the J call TRBJ1-1, with TRBD1 as a possible D gene (5 bases). Germline CDR1 reads MDHEN; CDR2 reads SYDVKM. V was shortened by 7 bases and J by 6 bases, with 21 bases between the two germline ends. There are 15 residues in the CDR3. CDR3 coding DNA: TGTGCCAGCAAAACCGCGGGGCAGGGAAGCCCTGAAGCTTTCTTT. As protein: CASKTAGQGSPEAFF.

This clone is a singleton in its sample. The chain recombines TRBV25-1 with TRBJ1-1, with a possible D match to TRBD1 (5 bases). Germline V gene sequence: CDR1 MGHDK, CDR2 SYGVNS. V lost 6 bases, J lost 0 bases, and 20 bases lay in between. This CDR3 spans 17 amino acids. The CDR3 DNA reads TGTGCCAGCAGCCCCCCAAGTGTCGGACATTTGAACACTGAAGCTTTCTTT. Translated: CASSPPSVGHLNTEAFF.

This rearrangement joins TRBV19 to TRBJ2-2; D unresolved. V was clipped by 3 bases and J by 4 bases, with 15 bases between them. Germline lookup yields CDR1 LNHDA and CDR2 SQIVND (reference sequence). The CDR3 extends over 16 amino acids. The CDR3 bases are TGTGCCAGTAGTATTGGGGTAGGTTCGAGCACCGGGGAGCTGTTTTTT. Translated, it gives CASSIGVGSSTGELFF.

The chain employs TRBV30 and TRBJ2-5; D could derive from TRBD1 or TRBD2 (6 bases each). The CDR3 spans 13 residues. CDR1 and CDR2 from the germline V gene are GTSNPN and SVGIG (reference sequence). V lost 2 bases and J lost 5, with 12 bases in between. CDR3 sequence: CAWSFQGGETQYF. The CDR3 coding sequence is TGTGCCTGGAGTTTTCAAGGGGGGGAGACCCAGTACTTC.

This chain links TRBV27 with TRBJ2-7; D unresolved. The CDR3 is 12 amino acids. Trimming shortened V by 5 bases and J by 0 bases, and 5 bases separated the two germline ends. Germline V gene sequence: CDR1 MNHEY, CDR2 SMNVEV (reference sequence). The CDR3 spells CASSQSSYEQYF. The CDR3 DNA is TGTGCCAGCAGTCAAAGCTCCTACGAGCAGTACTTC.

The chain employs TRBV7-8 and TRBJ2-3, with unresolved D. Per the germline V gene, CDR1 is SGHVS and CDR2 is FQNEAQ. CDR3 length: 10 amino acids. The V gene lost 7 bases and the J gene lost 2 bases, with 1 base spanning the gap. CDR3 region: CASNTDTQYF. CDR3 in DNA: TGTGCCAGCAACACAGATACGCAGTATTTT. The entire variable domain, with the rest obtained from reference TRBV7-8 and TRBJ2-3, is as follows: GAGVSQSPRYKVAKRGQDVALRCDPISGHVSLFWYQQALGQGPEFLTYFQNEAQLDKSGLPSDRFFAERPEGSVSTLKIQRTQQEDSAVYLCASNTDTQYFGPGTRLTVL.

This chain links TRBV4-3 with TRBJ2-7; 8 nucleotides agree with TRBD2. Germline loops: CDR1 LGHNA, CDR2 YSLEER. The CDR3 extends over 15 amino acids. The ends lost 0 bases at V and 2 bases at J; junction bases unmatched: 3. CDR3 nucleotide sequence: TGCGCCAGCAGCCAAGATACGGGGGGGGCCTACGAGCAGTACTTC. Encoded protein: CASSQDTGGAYEQYF.

The CDR3 DNA sequence: TGTGCCAGCAGCTTGATGTCGGGAACTGAAGCTTTCTTT. It is translated as CASSLMSGTEAFF. This rearrangement joins TRBV5-5 to TRBJ1-1; unclear D gene. The germline V gene encodes CDR1 SGHKS and CDR2 YYEKEE (reference sequence). The V and J ends lost 1 base and 5 bases respectively, with 9 bases between them. CDR3 length equals 13 residues.

The rearrangement uses TRBV28 and TRBJ2-3; perhaps TRBD2 as D (5 bases). V was clipped by 1 base and J by 0 bases, with 8 bases between them. Looked up from germline, CDR1 is MDHEN and CDR2 is SYDVKM. The CDR3 is 15 amino acids. The CDR3 loop reads CASSLSRTSTDTQYF. In DNA form, the CDR3 reads TGTGCCAGCAGTTTATCCAGGACTAGCACAGATACGCAGTATTTT.

The CDR3 DNA sequence: TGTGCCAGCAGCTTATATGTGTTGGCCAGCACAGATACGCAGTATTTT. Amino acids: CASSLYVLASTDTQYF. The V and J genes are TRBV7-8 and TRBJ2-3; unclear D gene. The germline V gene has CDR1 SGHVS and CDR2 FQNEAQ. The CDR3 contains 16 residues. V was shortened by 2 bases and J by 0 bases, with 12 bases between the two germline ends.

The chain recombines TRBV2 with TRBJ2-1; maybe TRBD1 (5 bases). The V and J ends lost 6 bases and 0 bases respectively, with 15 bases between them. The CDR3 extends over 16 amino acids. In germline, CDR1 is SNHLY, CDR2 FYNNEI. DNA for the CDR3: TGTGCCAGCAGCCCTAAGGGGTCGGGCTCCTACAATGAGCAGTTCTTC. This sequence encodes CASSPKGSGSYNEQFF.

This clone has only a few counts. The chain recombines TRBV6-5 with TRBJ1-2; 7 bases are a match to TRBD1. J lost 4 bases, V lost 7 bases, and 9 bases had no gene match. This CDR3 spans 14 amino acids. Germline CDR1 and CDR2: MNHEY and SVGAGI. CDR3 nucleotides: TGTGCCAGCAACCGACAGGGTGGAAGCTATGGCTACACCTTC. Protein sequence: CASNRQGGSYGYTF.

This clone was counted a single time. The rearrangement joins TRBV5-6 to TRBJ1-5; D unresolved. The CDR3 length is 15 residues. CDR1 is SGHDT, CDR2 YYEEEE, per germline. With 0 bases removed from V and 6 bases from J, the gap between germline ends came to 13 bases. CDR3 amino acids: CASSLGADLGQPQHF. DNA for the CDR3: TGTGCCAGCAGCTTGGGGGCAGATTTAGGTCAGCCCCAGCATTTT.

V gene TRBV4-3 combines with J gene TRBJ2-3; 8 bases agree with TRBD2. Germline V gene lookup returns CDR1 LGHNA and CDR2 YSLEER. This CDR3 contains 19 residues. The J segment lost 0 bases and the V segment lost 0 bases, leaving 11 bases of the junction unmatched. Here the CDR3 reads CASSQDPSGTSGSTDTQYF. The DNA for the CDR3 is TGCGCCAGCAGCCAAGACCCTTCAGGAACTAGCGGCAGCACAGATACGCAGTATTTT.

The chain couples TRBV27 to TRBJ1-5; 8 nucleotides agree with TRBD1. Per germline, CDR1 MNHEY and CDR2 SMNVEV (reference sequence). V gave up 4 bases and J gave up 0 bases; unmatched junction bases: 5. The CDR3 contains 16 residues. The CDR3 nucleotides read TGTGCCAGCAGTTCCGGACAGGGAATTAGCAATCAGCCCCAGCATTTT. It codes for CASSSGQGISNQPQHF.

The chain recombines TRBV4-2 with TRBJ2-1; D ambiguous. The V end was cut by 1 base, the J end by 4 bases, with 14 bases between. Germline CDR1 is LGHNA and CDR2 is YNFKEQ. This CDR3 region has 16 residues. The CDR3 sequence: CASSQVASGAYNEQFF. CDR3 DNA sequence: TGTGCCAGCAGCCAAGTAGCTAGTGGAGCGTACAATGAGCAGTTCTTC.

As concerns this clone: One end of the junction does not line up with germline, which may come from a read error. J is TRBJ1-2 and V is TRBV11-2; D gene uncertain. Per the germline V gene, CDR1 is SGHAT and CDR2 is FQNNGV. The CDR3 is made up of 15 amino acids. CDR3 bases: TGTGCCAGCAGCCTAGAACGAGGATCGTCCTATGGCTACACCTTC. Its translation is CASSLERGSSYGYTF.

The genes are TRBV27 and TRBJ2-3; 12 bases map to TRBD2. Per germline, CDR1 MNHEY and CDR2 SMNVEV (reference sequence). The CDR3 has 16 amino acids. J gave up 0 bases and V 5 bases, and 3 bases lay outside the gene matches. The CDR3 coding sequence is TGTGCCAGCAGTATTCTAGCGGGAGGGAGCACAGATACGCAGTATTTT. It specifies CASSILAGGSTDTQYF.

The chain carries TRBV7-9 and TRBJ2-3, with unresolved D. Germline CDR1 and CDR2: SEHNR and FQNEAQ (reference sequence). The CDR3 spans 13 residues. The V gene lost 3 bases and the J gene lost 2 bases, with 6 bases spanning the gap. This chain's CDR3 is CASSFYHTDTQYF. As DNA, the CDR3 is TGTGCCAGCAGCTTCTACCACACAGATACGCAGTATTTT.

The V gene is TRBV6-5, the J gene TRBJ1-1, with 8 nucleotides matching TRBD1. CDR1 MNHEY and CDR2 SVGAGI come from the germline V gene. The CDR3 has 12 amino acids. The V and J ends lost 5 bases and 7 bases, in that order; junction bases with no gene match: 3. The DNA for the CDR3 is TGTGCCAGCAGTAAGACAGGGGTTGAAGCTTTCTTT. It encodes CASSKTGVEAFF.

The CDR3 reads CASRYSGEMVQYF. The CDR3 nucleotides read TGTGCCAGCAGATATAGCGGCGAAATGGTTCAGTACTTC. The chain recombines TRBV28 with TRBJ2-4; tentative D call: TRBD2 (6 bases). Germline CDR1 is MDHEN and CDR2 is SYDVKM. Trimming took 6 bases from V and 11 from J, leaving 17 bases between them. The CDR3 runs 13 residues.

The chain combines TRBV4-3 with TRBJ1-2, with D possibly TRBD1 on 5 matching bases. Trimming pared 0 bases from V and 8 bases from J, leaving 13 bases between. Germline loops: CDR1 LGHNA, CDR2 YSLEER. CDR3 length: 14 residues. The CDR3 protein is CASSQDGGGAGYTF. Written as DNA, the CDR3 is TGCGCCAGCAGCCAAGATGGGGGAGGGGCGGGCTACACCTTC.

In its sample, this clone was seen once. Other DNA sequences within the sample encode an identical CDR3. This chain uses TRBV27 with TRBJ2-7; possibly TRBD2 for D (5 bases). The CDR3 contains 13 residues. V shed 2 bases and J shed 2 bases, with 7 bases lying between them. Germline V CDR1 and CDR2: MNHEY, SMNVEV (reference sequence). Written as DNA, the CDR3 is TGTGCCAGCAGTTTAACCGGGACCTACGAGCAGTACTTC. This gives the protein CASSLTGTYEQYF.

This clone was counted a single time. J is TRBJ2-1 and V is TRBV9, with D possibly matching TRBD1 (6 bases). V lost 3 bases and J 0 bases, leaving 13 bases between the germline ends. CDR1 SGDLS and CDR2 YYNGEE come from the germline V gene. The CDR3 is made up of 16 amino acids. The CDR3 DNA is TGTGCCAGCAGCGAGGAGATGGGGGCCTCCTACAATGAGCAGTTCTTC. Protein: CASSEEMGASYNEQFF.

This chain joins TRBV6-1 and TRBJ2-7; D is ambiguous. V dropped 2 bases and J dropped 7 bases, with 15 bases sitting between them. Germline CDR1 MNHNS, CDR2 SASEGT. This CDR3 spans 14 amino acids. CDR3 loop: CASSEIVYKEEQYF. The CDR3 region has the DNA TGTGCCAGCAGTGAAATTGTTTACAAGGAAGAGCAGTACTTC.

The chain employs TRBV9 and TRBJ2-3; weak D call: TRBD2 (6 bases). CDR3 length equals 17 residues. Per the germline V gene, CDR1 is SGDLS and CDR2 is YYNGEE. Trimming left V 4 bases short and J 5 bases short, with 23 bases between. The CDR3 region is CASSLPRKLAGRDTQYF. The CDR3 DNA is TGTGCCAGCAGCCTACCCCGGAAACTAGCCGGAAGAGATACGCAGTATTTT.

The rearrangement uses TRBV7-2 and TRBJ2-7, with D unresolved. This CDR3 has 11 amino acids. CDR1 and CDR2 (germline): SGHTA, FQGNSA. Trimming took off 4 bases at V and 2 bases at J, with 3 bases between the two ends. The CDR3 loop reads CASSSTYEQYF. The CDR3, as DNA: TGTGCCAGCAGCTCCACCTACGAGCAGTACTTC. Drawing the rest from reference TRBV7-2 and TRBJ2-7, the complete variable domain is GAGVSQSPSNKVTEKGKDVELRCDPISGHTALYWYRQSLGQGLEFLIYFQGNSAPDKSGLPSDRFSAERTGGSVSTLTIQRTQQEDSAVYLCASSSTYEQYFGPGTRLTVT.

The V gene is TRBV5-4, the J gene TRBJ1-1; TRBD1 might be the D (5 bases). Trimming left V 0 bases short and J 4 bases short, with 7 bases between. Germline loops: CDR1 SGHNT, CDR2 YYREEE (reference sequence). The CDR3 has 13 residues. The CDR3 DNA sequence: TGTGCCAGCAGCTTGGGGGGGACCACTGAAGCTTTCTTT. Its translation is CASSLGGTTEAFF.

This clone was seen a single time. This rearrangement joins TRBV9 to TRBJ2-2, with D perhaps assigned TRBD1 or TRBD2 (5 bases each). Germline CDR1 SGDLS, CDR2 YYNGEE. The CDR3 has 15 amino acids. V was clipped by 6 bases and J by 5 bases, with 17 bases between them. The CDR3 nucleotides are TGTGCCAGCACCCGGGACGGAAGTACGACCGGGGAGCTGTTTTTT. Translated: CASTRDGSTTGELFF. The whole variable domain, filled in from reference TRBV9 and TRBJ2-2, reads DSGVTQTPKHLITATGQRVTLRCSPRSGDLSVYWYQQSLDQGLQFLIQYYNGEERAKGNILERFSAQQFPDLHSELNLSSLELGDSALYFCASTRDGSTTGELFFGEGSRLTVL.

The V call is TRBV27, the J call TRBJ2-1, with TRBD2 as a possible D gene (6 bases). The CDR3 has 15 amino acids. The germline V and J ends were trimmed by 2 bases and 0 bases, with 8 bases remaining between them. Germline-derived CDR1 and CDR2 are MNHEY and SMNVEV (reference sequence). CDR3 DNA sequence: TGTGCCAGCAGTTTAGCGGGGAGCTCCTACAATGAGCAGTTCTTC. Its protein is CASSLAGSSYNEQFF.

This clone was counted between two and nine times. This chain joins TRBV4-3 and TRBJ1-2; D uncertain. The V gene lost 3 bases and the J gene lost 8 bases, with 7 bases spanning the gap. The germline gives CDR1 LGHNA, CDR2 YSLEER. CDR3 size: 11 residues. CDR3 in amino acids: CASSHNGGYTF. The CDR3 region has the DNA TGCGCCAGCAGCCATAATGGGGGCTACACCTTC.